Shown below are 9 T cell receptor beta chains from a single sample sequenced in a study of control samples from healthy donors and cancer patients. Repertoires were generated with immunoSEQ multiplex PCR, while TCRdb's copy carries only in-frame clones and drops some. The sample lists approximately 170,000 clones, 90% seen once, with approximately 1.4% in the top ten. Sequenced: blood. These TCRs come from a woman between 45 and 60 years old in good health.

This chain connects TRBV7-2 to TRBJ2-5; 7 bases match TRBD1. The V gene end was trimmed by 6 bases and the J gene end by 2 bases; junction bases not matched to a gene: 6. CDR3 length: 14 amino acids. CDR1 is SGHTA and CDR2 is FQGNSA in the germline V gene. CDR3 loop: CASRPPGQQETQYF. CDR3 DNA: TGTGCCAGCAGACCCCCGGGACAGCAAGAGACCCAGTACTTC.

As concerns this clone: A read error may account for a junction end that differs from germline. The V and J genes are TRBV6-5 and TRBJ2-1; 14 nucleotides align to TRBD2. The CDR3 totals 15 residues. CDR1 is MNHEY and CDR2 is SVGAGI in the germline V gene. The CDR3 nucleotides are TGTGCCAGCAGCTACTGGACTAGCGGGGGGCATGAGCAGTTCTTC. Protein: CASSYWTSGGHEQFF.

The rearrangement links TRBV6-1 to TRBJ2-1, with D tentatively TRBD2 (6 bases). Germline lookup yields CDR1 MNHNS and CDR2 SASEGT. The CDR3 extends over 18 amino acids. The V gene lost 1 base and the J gene lost 8 bases, with 24 bases spanning the gap. The CDR3 coding sequence is TGTGCCAGCAGTGAAGGATACGGGAGTCCTCGTGGTGGCTATGAGCAGTTCTTC. Encoded protein: CASSEGYGSPRGGYEQFF.

The V and J genes are TRBV6-6 and TRBJ2-7; D is perhaps TRBD2 (5 bases). Germline assignment: CDR1 MNHNY and CDR2 SVGAGI (reference sequence). The V end lost 5 bases, the J end lost 1 base, and 6 bases lay between the germline ends. The CDR3 runs 12 residues. The CDR3 spells CASSPGSYEQYF. The DNA of the CDR3 is TGTGCCAGCAGTCCGGGGTCCTACGAGCAGTACTTC.

The rearrangement uses TRBV4-1 and TRBJ2-1, with 13 bases that match TRBD2. This CDR3 spans 18 amino acids. Germline V gene lookup returns CDR1 MGHRA and CDR2 YSYEKL. Trimming removed 2 bases from V and 8 bases from J; junction bases left unmatched: 12. This chain's CDR3 is CASSQTARGLAGRHEQFF. The CDR3 DNA is TGCGCCAGCAGCCAAACGGCCCGGGGACTAGCGGGGAGGCATGAGCAGTTCTTC.

V and J are TRBV6-5 and TRBJ2-7, with 7 bases fitting TRBD2. CDR1 is MNHEY, CDR2 SVGAGI, per germline. V lost 5 bases to trimming and J lost 7 bases; unmatched junction nucleotides: 8. CDR3 length: 13 residues. For the CDR3, the DNA is TGTGCCAGCAGTCCCCGACTAGCTGAGGAGCAGTACTTC. Translation gives CASSPRLAEEQYF.

The rearrangement links TRBV5-4 to TRBJ1-1, with D unresolved. The CDR3 is 14 residues long. Germline V gene data show CDR1 as SGHNT and CDR2 as YYREEE (reference sequence). The V end was cut by 0 bases, the J end by 4 bases, with 10 bases between. CDR3 sequence: CASSLDSWGTEAFF. The DNA for the CDR3 is TGTGCCAGCAGCTTGGATAGTTGGGGCACTGAAGCTTTCTTT.

The chain combines TRBV10-3 with TRBJ1-1; no definite D call. Germline assignment: CDR1 ENHRY and CDR2 SYGVKD. The V end was cut by 4 bases, the J end by 3 bases, with 6 bases between. The CDR3 length is 12 residues. The CDR3 region is CAISGQDTEAFF. The CDR3 DNA sequence: TGTGCCATCAGTGGGCAGGACACTGAAGCTTTCTTT.

This chain joins TRBV24-1 and TRBJ2-5, with TRBD2 identical over 12 bases. The CDR3 has 12 residues. CDR1 is KGHDR, CDR2 SFDVKD, per germline. The J segment lost 7 bases and the V segment lost 9 bases, leaving 2 bases of the junction unmatched. CDR3 amino acids: CATELAGGTQYF. The CDR3 DNA follows: TGTGCCACCGAACTAGCGGGGGGGACCCAGTACTTC.